This T cell receptor (beta chain) was profiled in a study of blood T cell repertoires in COVID-19. Study-wide context: The United States, Italy and Spain were the sources of the acute and convalescent COVID-19 samples.

V trimming: 4 bases; J trimming: 2 bases; junction bases outside the gene matches: 7. This CDR3 is built from 15 residues. Germline CDR1 reads KGHSH; CDR2 reads LQKENI. The assay was immunoSEQ multiplex PCR, and TCRdb's table has in-frame clones only and misses some. The table lists 13,000 to 15,000 clones, 83% of them singletons. V gene TRBV18 combines with J gene TRBJ2-7, with 8 nucleotides matching TRBD1. This receptor was identified in a woman aged 55-70 years with acute or convalescent COVID-19. Input material: peripheral blood. The CDR3 DNA is TGTGCCAGCTCACAAGCGACAGGGGCGGCCTACGAGCAGTACTTC. Translated: CASSQATGAAYEQYF.